What follows describes a single TCR beta chain. Its target is unknown. The repertoire was sequenced with immunoSEQ multiplex PCR; TCRdb's copy has only in-frame clones and lacks some. The table lists 200,000 to 300,000 clones, approximately 95% of them singletons. The V segment lost 2 bases and the J segment 8 bases; nucleotides outside the gene matches: 5. This CDR3 is built from 15 residues. Germline lookup yields CDR1 SGHVS and CDR2 FQNEAQ. The sample comes from a study of T cell responses to AZD1222 COVID-19 vaccine. Study context: Second-dose recipients at about 4 or about 12 weeks were treated as one pooled group. Study-wide points: Only a handful of AZD1222 recipients, roughly 6 in all, had baseline seropositivity. Possibly, clonal diversity was underestimated; donors were largely white British and included more females.

This receptor was taken from an adult in good health. The sequenced sample was peripheral blood, obtained on day 0 of AZD1222 vaccination. The chain is built from TRBV7-8 and TRBJ2-1, with 11 bases that match TRBD2. CDR3 coding DNA: TGTGCCAGCAGCTTAAAACTAGCGGGGGACTATGAGCAGTTCTTC. Translation: CASSLKLAGDYEQFF.